In its sample, the clone carrying this T cell receptor beta chain was seen a few times. Germline loops: CDR1 LNHNV, CDR2 YYDKDF (reference sequence). The ends were cut back, 5 bases at V and 0 bases at J, with 13 bases in the middle. This CDR3 spans 15 amino acids. The data stem from a study of blood T cells in healthy people across ages. A second 7 to 11 cycle PCR used barcoded and J-beta primers. In TCRdb, the 5' RACE reads were re-called with MiXCR into one record per CDR3 protein. In the table there are 1.8 million or so distinct CDR3 sequences, roughly two fifths of which are singletons. This receptor was obtained from a human donor in good health. Sequencing input: blood. The V gene is TRBV15, the J gene TRBJ2-5; D is unresolved. The CDR3 nucleotides are TGTGCCACCAGCGTCAGTGTCACGTACCAAGAGACCCAGTACTTC. Its translation is CATSVSVTYQETQYF.